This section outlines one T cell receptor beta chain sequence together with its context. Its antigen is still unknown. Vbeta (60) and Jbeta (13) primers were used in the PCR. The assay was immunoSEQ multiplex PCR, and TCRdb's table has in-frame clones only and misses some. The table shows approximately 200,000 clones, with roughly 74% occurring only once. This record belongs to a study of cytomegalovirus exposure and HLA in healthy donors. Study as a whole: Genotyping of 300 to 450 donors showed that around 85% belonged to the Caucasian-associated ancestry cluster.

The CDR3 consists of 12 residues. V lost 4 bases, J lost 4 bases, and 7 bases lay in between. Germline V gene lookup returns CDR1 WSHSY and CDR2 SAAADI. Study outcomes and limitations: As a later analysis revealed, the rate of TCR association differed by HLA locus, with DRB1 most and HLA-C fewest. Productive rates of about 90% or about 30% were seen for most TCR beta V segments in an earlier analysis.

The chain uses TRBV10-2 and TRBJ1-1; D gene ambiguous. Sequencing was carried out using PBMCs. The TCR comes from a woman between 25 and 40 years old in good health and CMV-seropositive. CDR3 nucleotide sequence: TGCGCCAGCAGTGGATACGGCACTGAAGCTTTCTTT. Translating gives CASSGYGTEAFF.